These 19 T cell receptor beta chains originate from one sample sequenced in a study of blood T cell dynamics during melanoma immunotherapy. Indicated time point: pre-treatment baseline. Profiled with immunoSEQ multiplex PCR; TCRdb holds only in-frame clones, not every one. The sample holds approximately 9,700 clones; roughly 90% are singletons and the top ten take about 30%. The sequencing here drew on blood, taken from a patient treated with checkpoint blockade. These receptors were obtained from a human donor with melanoma.

The V gene is TRBV2, the J gene TRBJ2-3; D gene uncertain. V lost 4 bases, J lost 3 bases, and 5 bases lay in between. Germline V gives CDR1 SNHLY, CDR2 FYNNEI. The CDR3 has 12 amino acids. This CDR3 reads CASSVGTDTQYF. The DNA of the CDR3 is TGTGCCAGCAGTGTTGGTACAGATACGCAGTATTTT.

The chain recombines TRBV9 with TRBJ2-7; 7 bases map to TRBD2. This CDR3 comprises 15 residues. The V gene's germline CDR1 is SGDLS and CDR2 YYNGEE. Trimming removed 3 bases from V and 5 bases from J; junction bases left unmatched: 11. The CDR3 protein is CASSAGPLATHEQYF. The CDR3 bases are TGTGCCAGCAGCGCCGGCCCACTAGCGACCCACGAGCAGTACTTC.

This sequence joins TRBV19 and TRBJ2-1, with TRBD2 matching 12 bases. The CDR3 has 19 residues. In germline, CDR1 is LNHDA, CDR2 SQIVND (reference sequence). V gave up 5 bases and J gave up 2 bases; unmatched junction bases: 13. The CDR3, as DNA: TGTGCCAGTAGTTACCATCTAGCGGGAGGGCCGGGGGCCTACAATGAGCAGTTCTTC. Translated: CASSYHLAGGPGAYNEQFF. The whole variable domain, filled in from reference TRBV19 and TRBJ2-1, reads DGGITQSPKYLFRKEGQNVTLSCEQNLNHDAMYWYRQDPGQGLRLIYYSQIVNDFQKGDIAEGYSVSREKKESFPLTVTSAQKNPTAFYLCASSYHLAGGPGAYNEQFFGPGTRLTVL.

This clone has only a few counts. The chain couples TRBV12-5 to TRBJ2-3, with TRBD2 matching 10 bases. The length of the CDR3 is 16 residues. CDR1 is LGHNT, CDR2 FRNRAP, per germline. Trimming at V came to 2 bases and at J to 3 bases, leaving 5 bases not matched to a gene. In DNA form, the CDR3 reads TGTGCTAGTGGTTTGCCCCTAGCGGGAGTAACAGATACGCAGTATTTT. Translated, it gives CASGLPLAGVTDTQYF.

This sequence joins TRBV18 and TRBJ2-7, with a tentative D call TRBD1 (6 bases). V lost 6 bases and J 0 bases, leaving 24 bases between the germline ends. CDR1 is KGHSH, CDR2 LQKENI, per germline. The CDR3 is made up of 18 amino acids. The CDR3 DNA is TGTGCCAGCTCCCCGTGGGCCCCGGGGCAGGGGAGCTCCTACGAGCAGTACTTC. Protein product: CASSPWAPGQGSSYEQYF.

CDR3 residues: CASSLGGTANRGYTF. The CDR3 bases are TGTGCCAGCAGCTTAGGAGGGACAGCTAATCGGGGCTACACCTTC. V usage is TRBV7-2 and J usage is TRBJ1-2; 7 bases agree with TRBD1. Germline V gene lookup returns CDR1 SGHTA and CDR2 FQGNSA. J lost 8 bases, V lost 1 base, and 10 bases had no gene match. The CDR3 sequence is 15 residues long.

Only one count was recorded for this clone. V and J are TRBV15 and TRBJ1-1; no definite D call. Trimming shortened V by 3 bases and J by 3 bases, and 8 bases separated the two germline ends. The CDR3 extends over 13 amino acids. Germline V gene sequence: CDR1 LNHNV, CDR2 YYDKDF (reference sequence). DNA for the CDR3: TGTGCCACCAGCAGGGTTGGGGACACTGAAGCTTTCTTT. It specifies CATSRVGDTEAFF.

This clone was seen a handful of times. The chain joins TRBV6-1 to TRBJ2-7; 9 bases fit TRBD1. This CDR3 has 19 residues. The V segment lost 3 bases and the J segment 2 bases; nucleotides outside the gene matches: 17. Per the germline V gene, CDR1 is MNHNS and CDR2 is SASEGT. Written as DNA, the CDR3 is TGTGCCAGCAGTGATTTCCTAGGGACAGGGAGCGGTGGGGCCTACGAGCAGTACTTC. This translates into CASSDFLGTGSGGAYEQYF.

The rearrangement links TRBV28 to TRBJ2-6; D is unclear. The germline V and J ends were trimmed by 10 bases and 0 bases, with 16 bases remaining between them. Germline V lookup: CDR1 MDHEN, CDR2 SYDVKM. CDR3 length equals 16 residues. The CDR3 here is CATPAGSTSGANVLTF. The CDR3 DNA follows: TGTGCCACCCCCGCAGGCTCCACCTCTGGGGCCAACGTCCTGACTTTC.

This clone was picked up a small number of times. The chain joins TRBV6-5 to TRBJ2-7; 7 bases map to TRBD2. The germline V gene encodes CDR1 MNHEY and CDR2 SVGAGI. This CDR3 is 12 amino acids long. The V and J ends lost 5 bases and 5 bases, in that order; junction bases with no gene match: 3. CDR3 nucleotide sequence: TGTGCCAGCAGTGCAGGGAGGGACGAGCAGTACTTC. It translates to CASSAGRDEQYF.

CDR3 protein: CAACGPGYEQYF. The CDR3 coding sequence is TGCGCCGCTTGCGGCCCAGGCTACGAGCAGTACTTC. The V call is TRBV23-1, the J call TRBJ2-7; no definite D call. TRBV23-1 is recorded as an ORF, its role being uncertain. V lost 11 bases and J 3 bases, leaving 14 bases between the germline ends. The CDR3 contains 12 residues.

The chain joins TRBV28 to TRBJ2-4, with 12 positions matching TRBD1. J was trimmed by 9 bases and V by 1 base; bases with no gene match: 7. Germline CDR1 MDHEN, CDR2 SYDVKM. CDR3 length equals 16 residues. In DNA, the CDR3 is TGTGCCAGCAGTTTATTGGGGACAGGGGGCTCGGGCATTCAGTACTTC. Protein product: CASSLLGTGGSGIQYF. The variable domain in full, with the rest retrieved from reference TRBV28 and TRBJ2-4, is DVKVTQSSRYLVKRTGEKVFLECVQDMDHENMFWYRQDPGLGLRLIYFSYDVKMKEKGDIPEGYSVSREKKERFSLILESASTNQTSMYLCASSLLGTGGSGIQYFGAGTRLSVL.

The genes are TRBV5-1 and TRBJ2-2; D possibly uses TRBD1 or TRBD2 (6 bases each). CDR3 length: 15 amino acids. V lost 6 bases to trimming and J lost 2 bases, with 14 bases between them. Germline lookup yields CDR1 SGHRS and CDR2 YFSETQ. CDR3: CASTPGAVNTGELFF. The CDR3 DNA reads as TGCGCCAGCACCCCGGGGGCGGTAAACACCGGGGAGCTGTTTTTT.

The chain couples TRBV28 to TRBJ1-2; 9 positions agree with TRBD1. The CDR3 extends over 13 amino acids. Germline-derived CDR1 and CDR2 are MDHEN and SYDVKM. J was trimmed by 5 bases and V by 8 bases; bases with no gene match: 6. CDR3 coding DNA: TGTGCCAGCCAAAGACAGGGGGGGTATGGCTACACCTTC. This sequence encodes CASQRQGGYGYTF.

This rearrangement joins TRBV9 to TRBJ1-2; perhaps TRBD1 as D (6 bases). The CDR3 covers 17 residues. The V gene lost 4 bases and the J gene lost 0 bases, with 19 bases spanning the gap. CDR1 and CDR2 from the germline V gene are SGDLS and YYNGEE. The CDR3 region is CASSHTRGGAPNYGYTF. CDR3 sequence (DNA): TGTGCCAGCAGCCACACCCGGGGGGGGGCTCCTAACTATGGCTACACCTTC.

This CDR3 is CASSLEWGPYEQYF. CDR3 coding DNA: TGTGCCAGCAGCTTAGAGTGGGGACCCTACGAGCAGTACTTC. The chain combines TRBV7-9 with TRBJ2-7, with D possibly being TRBD1 or TRBD2 (5 bases each). The CDR3 is 14 residues long. Trimming removed 1 base from V and 2 bases from J, with 9 bases in between. Germline CDR1 reads SEHNR; CDR2 reads FQNEAQ (reference sequence).

This clone was seen more than once but under ten times. The J gene is TRBJ2-1, the V gene TRBV6-4; TRBD2 is a possible D gene (5 bases). This CDR3 has 14 residues. Per germline, CDR1 MRHNA and CDR2 SNTAGT. The V end was cut by 4 bases, the J end by 3 bases, with 10 bases between. CDR3 in amino acids: CASSAGLDYNEQFF. In DNA, the CDR3 is TGTGCCAGCAGTGCCGGACTGGACTACAATGAGCAGTTCTTC.

The rearrangement uses TRBV5-1 and TRBJ2-7, with D possibly being TRBD2 (5 bases). The CDR3 sequence is 14 residues long. The V and J ends lost 8 bases and 2 bases respectively, with 17 bases between them. Per the germline V gene, CDR1 is SGHRS and CDR2 is YFSETQ. CDR3 protein: CARKQRRLTYEQYF. For the CDR3, the DNA is TGCGCCAGAAAACAGCGGAGGCTTACCTACGAGCAGTACTTC.

The chain couples TRBV7-2 to TRBJ2-1; 14 bases are a match to TRBD2. The trim removed 2 bases at V and 4 bases at J, leaving 10 bases unmatched. This CDR3 is built from 19 residues. Germline V gives CDR1 SGHTA, CDR2 FQGNSA. CDR3 region: CASSLSRLAGGPSYNEQFF. CDR3 DNA sequence: TGTGCCAGCAGCTTATCTAGACTAGCGGGAGGGCCGAGTTACAATGAGCAGTTCTTC.